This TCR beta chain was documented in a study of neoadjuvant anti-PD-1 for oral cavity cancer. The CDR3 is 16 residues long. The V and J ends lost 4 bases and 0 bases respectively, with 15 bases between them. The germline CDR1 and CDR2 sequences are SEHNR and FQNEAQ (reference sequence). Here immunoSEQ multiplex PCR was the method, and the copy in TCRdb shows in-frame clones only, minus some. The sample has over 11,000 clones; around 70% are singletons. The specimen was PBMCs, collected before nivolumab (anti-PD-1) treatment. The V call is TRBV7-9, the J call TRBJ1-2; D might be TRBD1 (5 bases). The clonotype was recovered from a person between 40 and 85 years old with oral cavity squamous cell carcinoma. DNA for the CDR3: TGTGCCAGCAGCTCCGGGACGGTCTTTTCTAACTATGGCTACACCTTC. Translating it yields CASSSGTVFSNYGYTF.